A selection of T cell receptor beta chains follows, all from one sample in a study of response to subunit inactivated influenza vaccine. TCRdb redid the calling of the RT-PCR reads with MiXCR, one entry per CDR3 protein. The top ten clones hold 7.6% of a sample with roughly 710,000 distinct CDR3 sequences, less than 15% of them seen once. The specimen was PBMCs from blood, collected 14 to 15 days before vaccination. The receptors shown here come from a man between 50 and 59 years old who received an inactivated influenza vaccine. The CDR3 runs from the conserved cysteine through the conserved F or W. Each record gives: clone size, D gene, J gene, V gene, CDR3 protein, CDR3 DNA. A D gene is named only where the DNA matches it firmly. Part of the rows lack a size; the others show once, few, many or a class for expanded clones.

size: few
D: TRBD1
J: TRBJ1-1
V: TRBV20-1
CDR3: CSASGTGAQGGTEAFF
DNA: TGCAGTGCCTCCGGGACAGGGGCCCAAGGGGGCACTGAAGCTTTCTTT

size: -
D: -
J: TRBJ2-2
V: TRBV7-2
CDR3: CASSRNVGFGELFF
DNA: TGTGCCAGCAGCCGGAACGTGGGGTTTGGGGAGCTGTTTTTT

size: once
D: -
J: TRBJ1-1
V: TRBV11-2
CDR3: CASSLVSGQFTNTEAFF
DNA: TGTGCCAGCAGCTTAGTTTCGGGTCAATTCACGAACACTGAAGCTTTCTTT

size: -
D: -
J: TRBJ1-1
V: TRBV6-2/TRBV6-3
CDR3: CASRLTGWANTEAFF
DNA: TGTGCCAGCAGGCTAACAGGGTGGGCGAACACTGAAGCTTTCTTT

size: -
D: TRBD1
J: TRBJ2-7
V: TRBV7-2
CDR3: CASSMTGLAYEQYF
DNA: TGTGCCAGCAGCATGACAGGGTTAGCGTACGAGCAGTACTTC

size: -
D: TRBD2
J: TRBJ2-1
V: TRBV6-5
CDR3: CASSYVASGRREQFF
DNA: TGTGCCAGCAGTTACGTGGCTAGCGGGAGGCGTGAGCAGTTCTTC

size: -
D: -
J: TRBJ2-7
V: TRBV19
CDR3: CASSKRDWYEQYF
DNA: TGTGCCAGTAGTAAAAGGGACTGGTACGAGCAGTACTTC

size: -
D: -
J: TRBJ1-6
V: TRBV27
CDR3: CASGSGGLGEGSPLHF
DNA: TGTGCCAGCGGATCCGGAGGCCTAGGTGAGGGTTCACCCCTCCACTTT

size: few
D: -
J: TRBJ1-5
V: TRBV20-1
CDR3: CSARQGNQPQHF
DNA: TGCAGTGCTAGGCAGGGTAATCAGCCCCAGCATTTT

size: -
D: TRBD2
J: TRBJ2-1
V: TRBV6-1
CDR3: CASSRGLAGGSSYNEQFF
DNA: TGTGCCAGCAGCCGCGGACTAGCGGGAGGAAGCTCCTACAATGAGCAGTTCTTC

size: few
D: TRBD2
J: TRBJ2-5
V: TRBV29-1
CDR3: CSAAGTSFDETQYF
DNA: TGCAGCGCGGCAGGGACTAGCTTCGACGAGACCCAGTACTTC

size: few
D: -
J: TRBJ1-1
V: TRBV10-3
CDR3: CAISSTDNTEAFF
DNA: TGTGCCATCAGTTCGACAGACAACACTGAAGCTTTCTTT

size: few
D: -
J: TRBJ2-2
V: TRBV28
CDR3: CASNRVVNTGELFF
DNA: TGTGCCAGTAACAGGGTCGTCAACACCGGGGAGCTGTTTTTT

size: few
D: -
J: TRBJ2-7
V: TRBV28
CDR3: CASSTVRGLEQYF
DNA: TGTGCCAGCAGTACGGTTCGGGGGCTCGAGCAGTACTTC

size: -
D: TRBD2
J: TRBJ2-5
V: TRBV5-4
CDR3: CASSFISGSSQYF
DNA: TGTGCCAGCAGCTTTATTAGCGGGAGTAGCCAGTACTTC

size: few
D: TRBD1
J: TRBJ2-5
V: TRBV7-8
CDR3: CASSTYTGGGETQYF
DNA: TGTGCCAGCAGCACGTATACAGGGGGCGGAGAGACCCAGTACTTC